This TCR beta chain was sequenced during a study of blood T cell repertoires in COVID-19. Study overall: COVID-19 samples collected from the United States, Italy and Spain covered acute and convalescent phases. Sources were T cells, B-cell-depleted T cells, or PBMCs; the material itself was cDNA or gDNA.

The CDR3 spans 15 residues. Losses at the gene ends were 0 bases for V and 1 base for J; bases not matched to a gene: 2. From germline, CDR1 is MNHNY and CDR2 SVGAGI (reference sequence). In the original processing: The assay estimated nucleated cells by amplifying reference gene primers. Profiling relied on immunoSEQ multiplex PCR, and the TCRdb table lists in-frame clones only, not all of them. V, J and clone size reflect that table, while D and trimming were determined from the DNA. Here the sample spans 50,000 to 65,000 clones, about four fifths being singletons. The genes are TRBV6-6 and TRBJ2-5, with 7 bases aligning to TRBD2. This clonotype originated in a human donor in a cohort sampled during active COVID-19. Material: peripheral blood. CDR3 coding DNA: TGTGCCAGCAGTTACTCGGGGGGGTCCCAAGAGACCCAGTACTTC. It specifies CASSYSGGSQETQYF.